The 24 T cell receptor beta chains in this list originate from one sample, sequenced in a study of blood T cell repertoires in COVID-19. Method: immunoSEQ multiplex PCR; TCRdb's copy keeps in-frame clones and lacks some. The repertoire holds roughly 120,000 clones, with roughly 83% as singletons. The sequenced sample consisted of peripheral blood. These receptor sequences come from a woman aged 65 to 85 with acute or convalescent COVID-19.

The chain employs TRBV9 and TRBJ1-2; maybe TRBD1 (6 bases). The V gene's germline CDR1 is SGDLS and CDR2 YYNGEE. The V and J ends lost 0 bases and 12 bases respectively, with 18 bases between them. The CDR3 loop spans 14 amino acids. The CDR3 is CASSVAPDSAPDTF. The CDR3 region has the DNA TGTGCCAGCAGCGTAGCCCCGGACAGCGCCCCTGACACCTTC.

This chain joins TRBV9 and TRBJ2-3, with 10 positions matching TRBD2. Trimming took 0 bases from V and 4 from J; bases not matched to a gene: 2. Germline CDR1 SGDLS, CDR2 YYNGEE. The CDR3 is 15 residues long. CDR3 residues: CASSVGLAGADTQYF. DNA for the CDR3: TGTGCCAGCAGCGTAGGCCTAGCGGGGGCAGATACGCAGTATTTT.

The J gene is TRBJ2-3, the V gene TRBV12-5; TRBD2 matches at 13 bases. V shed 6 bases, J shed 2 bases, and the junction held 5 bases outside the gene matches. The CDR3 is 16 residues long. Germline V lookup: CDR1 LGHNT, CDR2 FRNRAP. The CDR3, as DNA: TGTGCTAGTGGCCTCGGACTAGCGGGGGTCACAGATACGCAGTATTTT. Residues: CASGLGLAGVTDTQYF.

The CDR3 DNA is TGTGCCAGCAGCTTGGTGGGGACAGGAACACAGCCCCAGCATTTT. Translating it yields CASSLVGTGTQPQHF. This chain links TRBV5-5 with TRBJ1-5, with 8 bases identical to TRBD1. The V and J ends lost 0 bases and 7 bases, in that order; junction bases with no gene match: 6. The CDR3 loop spans 15 amino acids. CDR1 SGHKS and CDR2 YYEKEE come from the germline V gene (reference sequence). Drawing the rest from reference TRBV5-5 and TRBJ1-5, the complete variable domain is DAGVTQSPTHLIKTRGQQVTLRCSPISGHKSVSWYQQVLGQGPQFIFQYYEKEERGRGNFPDRFSARQFPNYSSELNVNALLLGDSALYLCASSLVGTGTQPQHFGDGTRLSIL.

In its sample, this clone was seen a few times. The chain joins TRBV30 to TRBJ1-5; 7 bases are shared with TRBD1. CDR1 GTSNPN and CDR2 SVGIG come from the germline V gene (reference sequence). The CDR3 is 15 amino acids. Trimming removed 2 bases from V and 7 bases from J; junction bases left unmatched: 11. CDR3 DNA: TGTGCCTGGAGTTCGACTGACAGGGTAAGACAGCCCCAGCATTTT. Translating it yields CAWSSTDRVRQPQHF.

The CDR3: CATSTGRRYEQYF. In DNA, the CDR3 is TGTGCCACCAGTACCGGGAGGAGGTACGAGCAGTACTTC. The genes are TRBV24-1 and TRBJ2-7; 7 bases line up with TRBD2. In germline, CDR1 is KGHDR, CDR2 SFDVKD. J lost 4 bases, V lost 6 bases, and 5 bases had no gene match. The CDR3 is made up of 13 amino acids.

The CDR3 DNA reads TGCGCCAGCAGTGACTGGACTAGCGGGTTGTATTTT. Encoded protein: CASSDWTSGLYF. V usage is TRBV10-1 and J usage is TRBJ2-3; 11 bases agree with TRBD2. V lost 3 bases and J lost 14; bases outside the gene matches: 4. CDR3 length equals 12 residues. The germline V gene encodes CDR1 WNHNN and CDR2 SYGVQD (reference sequence).

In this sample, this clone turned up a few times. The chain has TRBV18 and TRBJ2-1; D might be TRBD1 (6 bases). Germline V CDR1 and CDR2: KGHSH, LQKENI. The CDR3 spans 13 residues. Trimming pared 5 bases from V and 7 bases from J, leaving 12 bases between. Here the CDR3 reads CASSAGAVNEQFF. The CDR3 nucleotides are TGTGCCAGCTCAGCAGGGGCGGTGAATGAGCAGTTCTTC.

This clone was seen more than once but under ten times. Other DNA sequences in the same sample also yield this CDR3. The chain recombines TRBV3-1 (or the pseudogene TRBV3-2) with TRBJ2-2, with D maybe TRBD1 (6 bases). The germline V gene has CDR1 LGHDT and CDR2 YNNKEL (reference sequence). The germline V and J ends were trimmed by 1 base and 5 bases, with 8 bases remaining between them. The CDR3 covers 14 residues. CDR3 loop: CASSQGGGTGELFF. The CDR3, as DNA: TGTGCCAGCAGCCAAGGAGGGGGAACCGGGGAGCTGTTTTTT.

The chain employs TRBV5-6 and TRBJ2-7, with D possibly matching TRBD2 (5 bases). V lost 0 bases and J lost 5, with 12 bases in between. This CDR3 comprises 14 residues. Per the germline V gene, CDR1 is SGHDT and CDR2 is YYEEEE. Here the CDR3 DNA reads TGTGCCAGCAGCTTGGGAGCGGCCCCCGACGAGCAGTACTTC. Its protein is CASSLGAAPDEQYF. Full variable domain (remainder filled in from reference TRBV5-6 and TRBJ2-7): DAGVTQSPTHLIKTRGQQVTLRCSPKSGHDTVSWYQQALGQGPQFIFQYYEEEERQRGNFPDRFSGHQFPNYSSELNVNALLLGDSALYLCASSLGAAPDEQYFGPGTRLTVT.

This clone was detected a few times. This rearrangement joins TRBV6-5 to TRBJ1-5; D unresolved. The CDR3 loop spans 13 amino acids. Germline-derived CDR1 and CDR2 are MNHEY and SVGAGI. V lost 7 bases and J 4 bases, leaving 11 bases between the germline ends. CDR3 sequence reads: CASNSLPNQPQHF. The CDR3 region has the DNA TGTGCCAGCAATTCACTGCCAAATCAGCCCCAGCATTTT.

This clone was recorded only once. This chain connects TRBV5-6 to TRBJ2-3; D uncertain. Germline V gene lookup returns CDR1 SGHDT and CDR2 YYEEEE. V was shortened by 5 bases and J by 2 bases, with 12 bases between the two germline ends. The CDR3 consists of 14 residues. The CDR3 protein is CASSPTSSTDTQYF. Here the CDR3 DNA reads TGTGCCAGCAGTCCGACATCTTCCACAGATACGCAGTATTTT.

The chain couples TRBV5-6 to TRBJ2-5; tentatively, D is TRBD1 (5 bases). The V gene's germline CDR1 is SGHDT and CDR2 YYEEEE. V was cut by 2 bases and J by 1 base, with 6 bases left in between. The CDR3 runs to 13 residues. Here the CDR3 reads CASSFDSQETQYF. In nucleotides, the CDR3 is TGTGCCAGCAGCTTTGACAGCCAAGAGACCCAGTACTTC.

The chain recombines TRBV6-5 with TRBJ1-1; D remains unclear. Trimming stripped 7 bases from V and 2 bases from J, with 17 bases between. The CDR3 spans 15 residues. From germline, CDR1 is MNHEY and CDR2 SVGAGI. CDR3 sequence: CASTNKLELNTEAFF. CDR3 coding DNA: TGTGCCAGCACCAATAAGTTGGAACTAAACACTGAAGCTTTCTTT.

The CDR3 nucleotides read TGTGCCAGCAGTTTATATGGGGGCGGTACCCTCGCTGAAGCTTTCTTT. This translates into CASSLYGGGTLAEAFF. V usage is TRBV27 and J usage is TRBJ1-1, with D tentatively TRBD1 (6 bases). The CDR3 is 16 amino acids. The germline gives CDR1 MNHEY, CDR2 SMNVEV (reference sequence). V gave up 1 base and J gave up 6 bases, with 18 bases separating them.

This CDR3 is CASSATGTGTETQYF. The CDR3 nucleotides read TGTGCCAGCAGCGCTACCGGGACAGGGACGGAGACCCAGTACTTC. This chain uses TRBV9 with TRBJ2-5; 9 positions agree with TRBD1. Looked up from germline, CDR1 is SGDLS and CDR2 is YYNGEE. V shed 3 bases, J shed 5 bases, and the junction held 8 bases outside the gene matches. This CDR3 is built from 15 residues.

CDR3 sequence (DNA): TGTGCCAGCAGTGATGCGGGTACAGATACGCAGTATTTT. This gives the protein CASSDAGTDTQYF. This chain connects TRBV25-1 to TRBJ2-3; perhaps TRBD2 as D (5 bases). The V gene's germline CDR1 is MGHDK and CDR2 SYGVNS. V dropped 3 bases and J dropped 3 bases, with 7 bases sitting between them. The CDR3 is 13 amino acids. Full variable domain (missing parts from reference TRBV25-1 and TRBJ2-3): EADIYQTPRYLVIGTGKKITLECSQTMGHDKMYWYQQDPGMELHLIHYSYGVNSTEKGDLSSESTVSRIRTEHFPLTLESARPSHTSQYLCASSDAGTDTQYFGPGTRLTVL.

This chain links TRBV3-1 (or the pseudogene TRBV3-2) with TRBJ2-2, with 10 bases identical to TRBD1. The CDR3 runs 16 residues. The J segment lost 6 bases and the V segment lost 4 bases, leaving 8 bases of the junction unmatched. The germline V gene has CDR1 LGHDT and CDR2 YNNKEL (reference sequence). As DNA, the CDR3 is TGTGCCAGCAGCCGACGACAGGGGGCGCAGGCCGGGGAGCTGTTTTTT. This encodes CASSRRQGAQAGELFF.

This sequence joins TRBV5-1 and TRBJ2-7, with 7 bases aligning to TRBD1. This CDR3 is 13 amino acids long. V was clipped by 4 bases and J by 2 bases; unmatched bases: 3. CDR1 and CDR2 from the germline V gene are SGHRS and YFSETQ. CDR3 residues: CASSKGQTYEQYF. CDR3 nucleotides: TGCGCCAGCAGCAAGGGACAGACCTACGAGCAGTACTTC.

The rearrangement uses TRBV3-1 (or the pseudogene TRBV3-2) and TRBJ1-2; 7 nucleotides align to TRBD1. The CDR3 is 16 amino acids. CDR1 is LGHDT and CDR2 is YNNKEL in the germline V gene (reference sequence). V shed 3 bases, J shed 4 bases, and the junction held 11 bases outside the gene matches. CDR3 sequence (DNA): TGTGCCAGCAGCCAGACAGGGCCTCAGGGGATCTATGGCTACACCTTC. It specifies CASSQTGPQGIYGYTF.

The DNA of the CDR3 is TGTGCCAGCAGTTTAGGGGCCGTCAACGAGCAGTACTTC. Amino acids: CASSLGAVNEQYF. This chain links TRBV12-3 or TRBV12-4 with TRBJ2-7; D is uncertain. The CDR3 is made up of 13 amino acids. Deletions cut 1 base from V and 5 bases from J, with 9 bases between.

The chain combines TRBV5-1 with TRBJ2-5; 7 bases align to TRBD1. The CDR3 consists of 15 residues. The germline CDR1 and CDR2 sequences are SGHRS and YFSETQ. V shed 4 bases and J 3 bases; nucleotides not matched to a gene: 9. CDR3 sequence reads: CASSPGTEFKETQYF. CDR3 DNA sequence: TGCGCCAGCAGCCCCGGGACAGAGTTTAAAGAGACCCAGTACTTC.

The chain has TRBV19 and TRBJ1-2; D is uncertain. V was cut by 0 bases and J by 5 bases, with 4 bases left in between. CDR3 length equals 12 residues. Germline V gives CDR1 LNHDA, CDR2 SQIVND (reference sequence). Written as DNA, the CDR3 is TGTGCCAGTAGTATAGACCTGTATGGCTACACCTTC. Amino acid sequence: CASSIDLYGYTF.

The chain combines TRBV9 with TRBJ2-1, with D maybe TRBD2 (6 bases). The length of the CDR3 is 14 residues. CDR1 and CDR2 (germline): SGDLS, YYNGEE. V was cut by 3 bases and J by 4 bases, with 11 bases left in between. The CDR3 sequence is CASSGRDSYNEQFF. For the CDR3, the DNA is TGTGCCAGCAGCGGACGGGACTCTTACAATGAGCAGTTCTTC.